Included here is one T cell receptor (beta chain) sequence, with context. Its antigen is undetermined. The data originate from a study of cytomegalovirus exposure and HLA in healthy donors. Turning to the study itself: It was reported in a later analysis that the approximately 120 validation repertoires used the same platform as the 666 first-cohort repertoires.

Separation from the approximately 690-subject first cohort characterized the approximately 130-subject validation cohort, to which the donors belonged. Study results and caveats: A few chains linked to CMV were shown in vitro to be specific for CMV antigens. Cytomegalovirus-associated status was assigned to 150 to 200 TCR beta chains.

Germline V gene sequence: CDR1 LNHNV, CDR2 YYDKDF (reference sequence). This CDR3 is 16 amino acids long. V was cut by 4 bases and J by 5 bases, with 18 bases left in between. Measured with immunoSEQ multiplex PCR; TCRdb has only the in-frame clones, and not every one. This sample has over 110,000 clones, with around 87% found just once. The sequencing sample was made of PBMCs. This chain uses TRBV15 with TRBJ2-1; D may be TRBD2 (6 bases). This clonotype was obtained from a man between 18 and 35 years old in good health and CMV-seropositive. The CDR3 reads CATSTEGPLGDNEQFF. The CDR3 DNA is TGTGCCACCAGCACGGAGGGCCCCCTGGGAGACAATGAGCAGTTCTTC.